This T cell receptor (beta chain) was captured in a study of graft-versus-host responses after intestinal transplantation. Regarding the study as a whole: Within the allografts of patients who had graft-donor T cell macrochimerism, graft-versus-host to host-versus-graft clonal ratios were high.

Notes on this clone: The antigen remains unidentified.

Clones were sequenced by immunoSEQ multiplex PCR, and TCRdb holds only the in-frame ones, with some missing. The sample includes under 130,000 clones, more than 85% of them seen just once. Trimming took 5 bases from V and 0 from J, leaving 14 bases between them. Germline assignment: CDR1 SGHDT and CDR2 YYEEEE. This CDR3 region has 15 residues. The input for sequencing was unstimulated CD8+ T cells sorted from spleen or lymph node cells, taken before intestinal transplant. V and J are TRBV5-6 and TRBJ1-2, with D possibly TRBD1 on 5 matching bases. The TCR was taken from a human donor who received an intestinal transplant. The chain's CDR3 is CASSGATATNYGYTF. The CDR3, as DNA: TGTGCCAGCAGTGGGGCCACTGCAACTAACTATGGCTACACCTTC.